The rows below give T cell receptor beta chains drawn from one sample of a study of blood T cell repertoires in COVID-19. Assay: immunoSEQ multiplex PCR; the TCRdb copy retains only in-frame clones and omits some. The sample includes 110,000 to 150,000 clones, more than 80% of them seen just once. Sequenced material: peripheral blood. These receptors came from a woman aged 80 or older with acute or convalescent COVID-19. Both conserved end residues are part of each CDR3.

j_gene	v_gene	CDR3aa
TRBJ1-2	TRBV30	CARKPGQGPYGYTF
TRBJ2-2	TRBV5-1	CASFSGDPNTGELFF
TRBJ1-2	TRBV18	CASSFSAATNYGYTF
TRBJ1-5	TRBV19	CATTRDRAQPQHF
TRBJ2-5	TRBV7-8	CASSLAGGETQYF
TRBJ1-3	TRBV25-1	CASSLAGNTIYF
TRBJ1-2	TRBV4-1	CASSQGGLENGYTF
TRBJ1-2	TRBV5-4	CASSLAGPSYGYTF
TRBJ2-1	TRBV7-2	CASSSQAGTVSYNEQFF
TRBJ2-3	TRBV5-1	CASSLGQSTDTQYF
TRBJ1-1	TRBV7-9	CASSSFAGVFEAFF
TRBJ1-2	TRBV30	CAWRLGKGAAGYTF
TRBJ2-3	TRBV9	CASSVGLAGLNTQYF
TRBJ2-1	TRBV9	CASSAGTSGGPYNEQFF
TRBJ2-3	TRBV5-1	CASSPSPGQGFTQYF
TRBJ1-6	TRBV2	CASGTDYNSPLHF
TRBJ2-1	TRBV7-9	CASSLGGQGGEQFF
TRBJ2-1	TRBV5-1	CASSRLQRSSYNEQFF
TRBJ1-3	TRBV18	CASSPGSGAGDTIYF
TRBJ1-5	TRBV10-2	CASRAGAGGTTNQPQHF
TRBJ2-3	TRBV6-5	CASSRTSGEGVTQYF
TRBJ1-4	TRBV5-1	CASSLGSGIEKLFF
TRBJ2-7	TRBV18	CASSLSGAYEQYF
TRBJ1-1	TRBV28	CASSLEAEAFF
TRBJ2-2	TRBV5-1	CASSPRQGAGGELFF
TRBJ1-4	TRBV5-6	CASSYLIQGGYEKLFF
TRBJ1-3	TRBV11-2	CASSSPGQGYNTIYF
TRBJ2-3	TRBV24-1	CATSDPGQGQANTQYF
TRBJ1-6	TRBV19	CASRPGQNNSPLHF
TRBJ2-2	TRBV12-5	CASGSGSNTGELFF
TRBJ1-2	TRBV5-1	CASSQTGDYGYTF
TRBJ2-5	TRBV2	CASTWIAGTRTETQYF
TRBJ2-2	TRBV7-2	CASSLMIAVNTGELFF
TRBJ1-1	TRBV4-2	CASSQETGVTEAFF
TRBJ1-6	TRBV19	CASRPQGIGNSPLHF
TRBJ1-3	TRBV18	CASSQITGPGNTIYF
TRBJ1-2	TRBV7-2	CASSSRGYSYGYTF
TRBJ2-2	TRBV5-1	CASSPSSRSANTGELFF
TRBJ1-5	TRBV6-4	CASRESTGGADQPQHF
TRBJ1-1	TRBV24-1	CAKKGCSAEAFF
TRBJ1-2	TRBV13	CASSLKPGQGYGYTF
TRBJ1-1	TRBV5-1	CASSLDREESEAFF